This entry concerns a single TCR beta chain. Its antigen is currently unknown. This record belongs to a study of shared clonotypes between healthy human individuals. Broader study findings: Unshared clonotypes carried lower generation probabilities than those common to all four donors. Generally, estimated richness proved larger in naive subsets than it did in memory subsets.

Clones were sequenced by immunoSEQ multiplex PCR, and TCRdb holds only the in-frame ones, with some missing. The repertoire includes 2 million to 2.5 million clones, approximately 93% of them detected once, and roughly 0.36% sits in the top ten. Sample: naive CD4+ T cells from PBMCs. Subset noted: CD45RA+ positively selected. The source is a man younger than 30 in good health. Some clones in this sample may be carry-over from other donors' samples.

CDR3 nucleotides: TGCACCAGCAGCCAAGGGCCCGACAGGGGTCGAGATACGCAGTATTTT. This codes for CTSSQGPDRGRDTQYF. V gene TRBV1 combines with J gene TRBJ2-3; the table's D call, TRBD1, has no DNA check behind it. TRBV1 is designated a pseudogene. The CDR3 totals 16 residues.